This T cell receptor (beta chain) originates from a study of cytomegalovirus exposure and HLA in healthy donors. Study findings and constraints: It is likely that the observed cluster of highly shared sequence variants was a sequencing artifact. In a later analysis, TCR beta V- and J-gene trimming showed a link to a missense DCLRE1C variant. Association of fewer than 20,000 TCR beta sequences with HLA alleles was found at 0.05 false discovery rate in a later analysis. Presence/absence analyses rested on an assumption that sequencing depth was roughly uniform across donors.

This clone was seen a few times. Antigen: not known. The V gene's germline CDR1 is LNHDA and CDR2 SQIVND (reference sequence). V lost 7 bases and J lost 2, with 2 bases in between. The CDR3 sequence is 11 residues long. Both 60 Vbeta primers and 13 Jbeta primers went into the PCR. Generated by immunoSEQ multiplex PCR, the TCRdb table keeps only in-frame clones and is missing some. The data contain around 160,000 clones, about 77% of them singletons. The rearrangement joins TRBV19 to TRBJ2-2; D not certain. The TCR sequence derives from a young man in good health and CMV-seropositive. The sequenced sample consisted of PBMCs. CDR3 sequence reads: CASTNTGELFF. For the CDR3, the DNA is TGTGCCAGTACTAACACCGGGGAGCTGTTTTTT.